This T cell receptor (beta chain) was documented in a study of Ad26.COV2.S vaccination and SARS-CoV-2 variants (dated by TCRdb to about 2021). Background on the whole study: Donors in the vaccine arm were drawn from COV1001, a multicentre, randomized, double-blind, placebo-controlled phase I-IIa trial testing Ad26.COV2.S in healthy adults. Ad26.COV2.S was administered intramuscularly at 5 x 10^10 or 1 x 10^11 viral particles, either as a single shot or as two shots given 56 days apart. TCRbeta repertoire sequencing served as the tool for gauging how specific and how broad the SARS-CoV-2-reactive T cell receptors were following Ad26.COV2.S vaccination. The TCR-sequenced set comprised around 30 samples: approximately 19 Ad26.COV2.S vaccine recipients, 5 placebo recipients and 8 SARS-CoV-2 convalescent individuals. Participants in the trial were split at random into five groups of five each, receiving low-dose or high-dose Ad26.COV2.S once or twice, or else placebo on both occasions. Investigators remained blinded to trial group allocation during experiments and outcome assessment. Here is what the overall study found, with its caveats: Comparing responses between vaccine doses or regimens was not something the study was powered to do. Spike-specific TCR breadth was higher in Ad26.COV2.S recipients than in placebo recipients (P = 0.0014). After vaccination, substantial breadth of spike-specific CD8+ and CD4+ T cell responses was reported. Non-spike TCR breadth was comparable between vaccine and placebo recipients, consistent with the vaccine containing only spike. The authors noted that the TCR breadth and depth analyses may have underestimated total T cell responses.

From the cysteine through the phenylalanine, the CDR3 covers 15 amino acids. Only the CDR3 region is kept as DNA, spanning 45 bases read in frame from base 1. CDR1 and CDR2, looked up from the germline V gene, are MGHDK and SYGVNS. Relative to germline, V is missing 3 bases and J is missing 5 bases, with 8 bases of the junction outside any gene match. The immunoSEQ Assay was used to sequence TCRbeta CDR3 regions. After extraction, genomic DNA underwent amplification by bias-controlled multiplex PCR, followed by high-throughput sequencing. The authors' analysis ran thus. To quantify the absolute abundance of each unique TCRbeta CDR3 region, sequences were collapsed and filtered. Usable DNA was measured by amplifying reference genes present in all nucleated cells, and TCRbeta template counts were normalized to that usable DNA to estimate T cell fraction. Repertoire TCRs were annotated as SARS-CoV-2-specific by exact matching of V gene, CDR3 amino acid sequence and J gene to a known reactive TCR set. The reference SARS-CoV-2 TCR set was derived from MIRA and filtered for enrichment in COVID-19-positive ImmuneCODE repertoires, a step that removed public or cross-reactive TCRs. Based on the MIRA antigens, annotated TCRs were further analysed at the level of specific ORF or position within ORF. Depth was the summed frequency of annotated unique rearrangements, while breadth was defined as annotated unique rearrangements over total unique productive rearrangements. TCR breadth was compared between groups using two-sided Wilcoxon rank-sum tests. TCRdb stores this immuneACCESS table with in-frame sequences only. Part of the clones is absent; in the studies checked, under half of the shortfall reflects unresolved V genes, and no reason is known for the rest. V, J and clone size reflect that table, while D and trimming were determined from the DNA. A total of roughly 350,000 clones appear in this sample, around 87% of them only once. The ten biggest clones cover around 3.5% of the sample.

As regards this clone: No antigen is known for it. One base away there is no much larger clone; base qualities are not given.

What this sample's treatment or condition label stands for: around 19 received Ad26.COV2.S at low or high dose, single or two shots; about 5 received placebo; per-sample allocation not given. For vaccine and placebo recipients, the sequenced repertoires came from samples collected on day 63 after the first injection. Between 29 July and 7 August 2020, Cohort 1b enrolled about two dozen adults aged 18-55 years at one site in Boston, USA. Ad26.COV2.S was a replication-incompetent adenovirus type 26 vector expressing a prefusion-stabilized SARS-CoV-2 spike protein from the original Wuhan strain. Sequencing was performed on peripheral blood, taken in a trial of Ad26.COV2.S vaccine versus placebo. This receptor chain uses TRBV25-1 and TRBJ2-7; 9 central bases correspond to TRBD1. The TCR sequence derives from a person between 18 and 60 years old who received the Ad26.COV2.S COVID-19 vaccine or a placebo. The DNA sequence is TGTGCCAGCAGTGATGTTGGGACAGGGAGAGACGAGCAGTACTTC. This gives the protein CASSDVGTGRDEQYF.